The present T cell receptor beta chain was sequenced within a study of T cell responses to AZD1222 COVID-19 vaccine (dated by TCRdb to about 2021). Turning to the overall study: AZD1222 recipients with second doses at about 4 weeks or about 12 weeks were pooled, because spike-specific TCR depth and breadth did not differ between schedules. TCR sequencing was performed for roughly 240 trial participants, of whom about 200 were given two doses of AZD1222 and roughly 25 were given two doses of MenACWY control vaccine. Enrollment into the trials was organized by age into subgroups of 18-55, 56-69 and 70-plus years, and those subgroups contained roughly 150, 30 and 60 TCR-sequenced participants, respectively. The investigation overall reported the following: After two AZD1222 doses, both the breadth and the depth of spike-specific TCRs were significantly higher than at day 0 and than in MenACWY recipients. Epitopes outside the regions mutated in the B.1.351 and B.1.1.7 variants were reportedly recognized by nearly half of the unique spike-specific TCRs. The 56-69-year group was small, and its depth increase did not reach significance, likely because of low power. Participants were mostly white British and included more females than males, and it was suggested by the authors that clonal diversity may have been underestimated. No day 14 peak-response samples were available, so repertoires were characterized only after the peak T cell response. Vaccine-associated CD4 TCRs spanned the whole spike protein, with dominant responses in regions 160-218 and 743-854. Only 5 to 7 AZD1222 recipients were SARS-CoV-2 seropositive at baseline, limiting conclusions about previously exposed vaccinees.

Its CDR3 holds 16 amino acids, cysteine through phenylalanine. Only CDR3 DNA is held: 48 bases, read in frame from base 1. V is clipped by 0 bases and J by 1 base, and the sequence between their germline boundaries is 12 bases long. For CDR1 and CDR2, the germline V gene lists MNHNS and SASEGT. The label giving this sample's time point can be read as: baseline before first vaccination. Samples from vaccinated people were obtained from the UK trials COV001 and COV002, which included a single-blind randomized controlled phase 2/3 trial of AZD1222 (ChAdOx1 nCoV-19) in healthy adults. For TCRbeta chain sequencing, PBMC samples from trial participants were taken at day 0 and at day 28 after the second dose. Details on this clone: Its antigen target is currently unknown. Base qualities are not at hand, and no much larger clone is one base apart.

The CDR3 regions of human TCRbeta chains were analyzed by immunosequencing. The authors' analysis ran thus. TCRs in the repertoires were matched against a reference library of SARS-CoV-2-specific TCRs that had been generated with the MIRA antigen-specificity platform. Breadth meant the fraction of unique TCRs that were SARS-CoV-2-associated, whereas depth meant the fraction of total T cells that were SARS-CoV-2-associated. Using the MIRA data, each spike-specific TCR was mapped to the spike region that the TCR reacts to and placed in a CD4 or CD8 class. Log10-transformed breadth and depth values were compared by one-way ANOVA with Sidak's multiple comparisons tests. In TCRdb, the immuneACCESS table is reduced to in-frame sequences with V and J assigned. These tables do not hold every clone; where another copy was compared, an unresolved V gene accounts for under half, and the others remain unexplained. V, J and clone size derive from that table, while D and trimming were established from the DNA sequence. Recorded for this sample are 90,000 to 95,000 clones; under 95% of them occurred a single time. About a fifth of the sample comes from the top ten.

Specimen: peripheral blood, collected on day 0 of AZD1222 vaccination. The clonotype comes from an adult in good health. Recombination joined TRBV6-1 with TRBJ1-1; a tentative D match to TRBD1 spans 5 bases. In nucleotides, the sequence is TGTGCCAGCAGTGAAGCGCTAGGGCAGGGGAACACTGAAGCTTTCTTT. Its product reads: CASSEALGQGNTEAFF.